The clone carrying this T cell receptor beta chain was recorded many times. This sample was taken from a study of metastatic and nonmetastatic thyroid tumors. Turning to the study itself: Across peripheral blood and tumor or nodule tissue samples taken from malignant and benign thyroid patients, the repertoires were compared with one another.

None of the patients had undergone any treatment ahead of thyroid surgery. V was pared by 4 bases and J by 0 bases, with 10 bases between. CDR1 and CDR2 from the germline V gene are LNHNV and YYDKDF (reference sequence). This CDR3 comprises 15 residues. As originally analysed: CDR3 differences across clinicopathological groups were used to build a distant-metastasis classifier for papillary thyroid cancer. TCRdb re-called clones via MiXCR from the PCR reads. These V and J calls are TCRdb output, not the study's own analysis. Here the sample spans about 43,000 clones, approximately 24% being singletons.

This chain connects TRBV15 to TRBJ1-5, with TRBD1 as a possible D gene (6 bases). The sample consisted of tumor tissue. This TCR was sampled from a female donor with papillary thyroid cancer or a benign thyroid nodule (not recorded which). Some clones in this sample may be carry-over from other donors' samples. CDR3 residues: CATSIRTDSNQPQHF. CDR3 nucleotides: TGTGCCACCAGCATTCGGACAGATAGCAATCAGCCCCAGCATTTT. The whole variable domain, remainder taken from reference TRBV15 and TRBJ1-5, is DAMVIQNPRYQVTQFGKPVTLSCSQTLNHNVMYWYQQKSSQAPKLLFHYYDKDFNNEADTPDNFQSRRPNTSFCFLDIRSPGLGDTAMYLCATSIRTDSNQPQHFGDGTRLSIL.